This is a list of T cell receptor beta chains from one sample in a study of CD8 T cells in Susac syndrome. In TCRdb, the immunoSEQ multiplex PCR reads were re-called with MiXCR into one record per CDR3 protein. The data show 110,000 to 150,000 distinct CDR3 sequences, 94% seen once. The sequencing sample was made of CD8+ T cells from PBMCs. All receptors come from a human donor in good health. The CDR3 runs from the conserved cysteine through the conserved F or W. A D gene is named only where the DNA matches it firmly. Not every row has a clone size; where given, it reads once, few, many or a size class.

J: TRBJ1-1; size: .; V: TRBV27; D: .; CDR3: CASRALGTVAFF; DNA: TGTGCCAGCAGGGCACTCGGGACTGTGGCTTTCTTT
J: TRBJ2-7; size: .; V: TRBV3-1; D: TRBD2; CDR3: CASSPPAGSSYEQYF; DNA: TGTGCCAGCAGCCCACCAGCGGGAAGCTCCTACGAGCAGTACTTC
J: TRBJ2-4; size: .; V: TRBV5-4; D: .; CDR3: CASSGHLETIQYF; DNA: TGTGCCAGCAGCGGTCACCTAGAGACCATTCAGTACTTC
J: TRBJ1-1; size: .; V: TRBV27; D: .; CDR3: CASSSRRLDLNTEAFF; DNA: TGTGCCAGCAGCTCCCGCCGACTGGACCTGAACACTGAAGCTTTCTTT
J: TRBJ2-7; size: .; V: TRBV25-1; D: .; CDR3: CASSDHTYEQYF; DNA: TGTGCCAGCAGTGATCATACCTACGAGCAGTACTTC
J: TRBJ2-1; size: .; V: TRBV15; D: TRBD2; CDR3: CATSTAPGLAGEEEQFF; DNA: TGTGCCACCAGCACCGCTCCGGGACTAGCGGGAGAGGAGGAACAGTTCTTC
J: TRBJ2-1; size: .; V: TRBV2; D: .; CDR3: CASSLGSYEQFF; DNA: TGTGCCAGCAGCCTCGGGTCCTATGAGCAGTTCTTC
J: TRBJ2-1; size: .; V: TRBV7-9; D: .; CDR3: CASSPMTELNEQFF; DNA: TGTGCCAGCAGCCCCATGACAGAACTCAATGAGCAGTTCTTC
J: TRBJ1-1; size: .; V: TRBV27; D: .; CDR3: CASSVLGQLNTEAFF; DNA: TGTGCCAGCAGTGTCCTCGGACAGCTGAACACTGAAGCTTTCTTT
J: TRBJ2-5; size: .; V: TRBV20-1; D: .; CDR3: CSASPENQETQYF; DNA: TGCAGTGCTAGCCCTGAGAACCAAGAGACCCAGTACTTC
J: TRBJ2-7; size: .; V: TRBV12-3/TRBV12-4; D: TRBD2; CDR3: CASSPLLAGDEQYF; DNA: TGTGCCAGCAGTCCTCTGCTAGCGGGAGACGAGCAGTACTTC
J: TRBJ2-1; size: .; V: TRBV27; D: TRBD1; CDR3: CASKKWTGDYNEQFF; DNA: TGTGCCAGCAAAAAATGGACAGGCGACTACAATGAGCAGTTCTTC
J: TRBJ1-5; size: .; V: TRBV7-2; D: .; CDR3: CASSFVVGLEPQHF; DNA: TGTGCCAGCAGCTTTGTGGTAGGGCTGGAGCCCCAGCATTTT
J: TRBJ2-7; size: .; V: TRBV13; D: .; CDR3: CASTGVELDEQYF; DNA: TGTGCCAGCACCGGGGTCGAGCTAGACGAGCAGTACTTC
J: TRBJ2-2; size: once; V: TRBV29-1; D: TRBD1; CDR3: CSVMGTGANTGELFF; DNA: TGCAGCGTGATGGGGACAGGGGCGAACACCGGGGAGCTGTTTTTT
J: TRBJ2-2; size: .; V: TRBV29-1; D: .; CDR3: CSVFRATGELFF; DNA: TGCAGCGTTTTTCGAGCTACCGGGGAGCTGTTTTTT
J: TRBJ2-1; size: .; V: TRBV5-6; D: .; CDR3: CASSVPTKNNEQFF; DNA: TGTGCCAGCAGCGTGCCTACTAAGAACAATGAGCAGTTCTTC
J: TRBJ2-7; size: .; V: TRBV20-1; D: .; CDR3: CSALRVEQYF; DNA: TGCAGTGCCCTCCGAGTCGAGCAGTACTTC
J: TRBJ2-1; size: once; V: TRBV4-1; D: TRBD2; CDR3: CASSPLAGGVDEQFF; DNA: TGCGCCAGCAGCCCGTTAGCGGGAGGAGTCGATGAGCAGTTCTTC
J: TRBJ2-2; size: .; V: TRBV11-2; D: .; CDR3: CASSLDPGKGLNTGELFF; DNA: TGTGCCAGCAGCTTAGATCCCGGGAAGGGGCTAAACACCGGGGAGCTGTTTTTT
J: TRBJ2-7; size: .; V: TRBV4-2; D: TRBD1; CDR3: CASSHQQGSHEQYF; DNA: TGTGCCAGCAGCCACCAACAGGGGTCCCACGAGCAGTACTTC
J: TRBJ1-2; size: .; V: TRBV20-1; D: .; CDR3: CSASRGFNGYTF; DNA: TGCAGTGCTAGTCGAGGGTTTAATGGCTACACCTTC
J: TRBJ2-7; size: .; V: TRBV29-1; D: TRBD1; CDR3: CSVECPVKDRGYYEQYF; DNA: TGCAGCGTTGAATGCCCAGTAAAGGACAGGGGTTACTACGAGCAGTACTTC
J: TRBJ2-1; size: once; V: TRBV9; D: TRBD2; CDR3: CASSLAGAGEQFF; DNA: TGTGCCAGCAGCCTAGCGGGAGCAGGTGAGCAGTTCTTC
J: TRBJ1-2; size: once; V: TRBV29-1; D: .; CDR3: CSVDPTDSYGYTF; DNA: TGCAGCGTTGATCCCACAGACAGTTATGGCTACACCTTC
J: TRBJ2-4; size: .; V: TRBV27; D: .; CDR3: CASSQTLTGARNIQYF; DNA: TGTGCCAGCAGCCAAACCCTTACAGGCGCCCGAAACATTCAGTACTTC
J: TRBJ2-7; size: .; V: TRBV7-9; D: .; CDR3: CASSLAQGGRFGEQYF; DNA: TGTGCCAGCAGCTTAGCCCAGGGCGGACGATTCGGGGAGCAGTACTTC
J: TRBJ2-5; size: .; V: TRBV9; D: TRBD1; CDR3: CASTPDRSQETQYF; DNA: TGTGCCAGCACCCCGGACAGGAGCCAAGAGACCCAGTACTTC
J: TRBJ2-1; size: .; V: TRBV28; D: TRBD2; CDR3: CASSHLAGVGEQFF; DNA: TGTGCCAGCAGTCATCTAGCGGGAGTCGGTGAGCAGTTCTTC
J: TRBJ2-3; size: .; V: TRBV15; D: TRBD2; CDR3: CATRGPGLPGLAGADTQYF; DNA: TGTGCCACCAGAGGGCCGGGCCTACCGGGACTAGCGGGAGCAGATACGCAGTATTTT
J: TRBJ1-1; size: .; V: TRBV6-5; D: .; CDR3: CASSPGGVGTEAFF; DNA: TGTGCCAGCAGCCCTGGCGGGGTTGGCACTGAAGCTTTCTTT
J: TRBJ1-4; size: .; V: TRBV25-1; D: .; CDR3: CASSEGTSPGEKLFF; DNA: TGTGCCAGCAGTGAAGGGACGTCCCCAGGGGAAAAACTGTTTTTT
J: TRBJ2-1; size: .; V: TRBV7-9; D: TRBD2; CDR3: CASSPGLAEGDEQFF; DNA: TGTGCCAGCAGCCCGGGACTAGCTGAAGGGGATGAGCAGTTCTTC
J: TRBJ2-7; size: .; V: TRBV30; D: TRBD1; CDR3: CAWNLRGQAGGQYF; DNA: TGTGCCTGGAACCTCAGGGGACAGGCGGGTGGGCAGTACTTC
J: TRBJ2-1; size: .; V: TRBV5-6; D: .; CDR3: CASSLSGFNQFF; DNA: TGTGCCAGCAGCCTCTCGGGCTTTAATCAGTTCTTC
J: TRBJ1-2; size: .; V: TRBV30; D: TRBD1; CDR3: CAWSEYRGSYGYTF; DNA: TGTGCCTGGAGTGAATACAGGGGAAGTTATGGCTACACCTTC
J: TRBJ2-5; size: .; V: TRBV20-1; D: TRBD1; CDR3: CSATLGQGDWGTQYF; DNA: TGCAGTGCTACCCTAGGACAGGGAGACTGGGGGACCCAGTACTTC
J: TRBJ1-5; size: .; V: TRBV4-1; D: .; CDR3: CASSQTNQPQHF; DNA: TGCGCCAGCAGCCAAACGAATCAGCCCCAGCATTTT
J: TRBJ2-6; size: .; V: TRBV27; D: .; CDR3: CASRYTVSGANVLTF; DNA: TGTGCCAGCAGATATACAGTCTCTGGGGCCAACGTCCTGACTTTC
J: TRBJ2-5; size: .; V: TRBV29-1; D: .; CDR3: CSVEVVAGQETQYF; DNA: TGCAGCGTTGAAGTGGTTGCAGGGCAAGAGACCCAGTACTTC
J: TRBJ1-4; size: .; V: TRBV27; D: .; CDR3: CASSSQGNEKLFF; DNA: TGTGCCAGCAGTAGTCAGGGGAATGAAAAACTGTTTTTT
J: TRBJ2-3; size: .; V: TRBV7-9; D: .; CDR3: CASSSEGPDTQYF; DNA: TGTGCCAGCAGCTCCGAAGGACCAGATACGCAGTATTTT
J: TRBJ2-3; size: .; V: TRBV12-3/TRBV12-4; D: .; CDR3: CASRAKIVSTDTQYF; DNA: TGTGCCAGCAGGGCTAAGATCGTAAGCACAGATACGCAGTATTTT
J: TRBJ2-7; size: .; V: TRBV7-9; D: TRBD2; CDR3: CASSPGLADEQYF; DNA: TGTGCCAGCAGCCCGGGACTAGCGGACGAGCAGTACTTC
J: TRBJ1-1; size: .; V: TRBV6-5; D: TRBD1; CDR3: CASNSGQPNTEAFF; DNA: TGTGCCAGCAATTCGGGACAGCCGAACACTGAAGCTTTCTTT
J: TRBJ2-1; size: .; V: TRBV2; D: TRBD2; CDR3: CASKGTSAYNEQFF; DNA: TGTGCCAGCAAAGGAACTAGCGCTTACAATGAGCAGTTCTTC
J: TRBJ2-7; size: few; V: TRBV27; D: TRBD1; CDR3: CASSPGQGREQYF; DNA: TGTGCCAGCAGTCCCGGACAGGGCAGGGAGCAGTACTTC
J: TRBJ2-1; size: .; V: TRBV27; D: .; CDR3: CASRRGVNEQFF; DNA: TGTGCCAGCAGAAGGGGGGTCAATGAGCAGTTCTTC
J: TRBJ2-3; size: .; V: TRBV27; D: .; CDR3: CASSFRLTDTQYF; DNA: TGTGCCAGCAGTTTCAGGCTCACAGATACGCAGTATTTT
J: TRBJ1-1; size: .; V: TRBV29-1; D: TRBD1; CDR3: CSVSGYRGNTEAFF; DNA: TGCAGCGTGTCAGGGTACAGGGGCAACACTGAAGCTTTCTTT
J: TRBJ2-1; size: .; V: TRBV9; D: .; CDR3: CASSVDSPDEQFF; DNA: TGTGCCAGCAGCGTAGATTCCCCGGATGAGCAGTTCTTC
J: TRBJ2-3; size: .; V: TRBV27; D: .; CDR3: CASSLVGLSTDTQYF; DNA: TGTGCCAGCAGTTTAGTGGGACTTAGCACAGATACGCAGTATTTT
J: TRBJ1-2; size: .; V: TRBV13; D: TRBD1; CDR3: CASSLGLQGATEGYTF; DNA: TGTGCCAGCAGCTTAGGACTACAGGGGGCGACAGAAGGCTACACCTTC